The 28 T cell receptor beta chains reported below all come from one sample, sequenced in a study of blood T cell repertoires in COVID-19. Libraries were prepared by immunoSEQ multiplex PCR; TCRdb keeps only in-frame clonotypes and omits some of them. This sample yields 140,000 to 150,000 clones, of which 85% to 90% are seen a single time; 10% to 12% belongs to the top ten. The sequenced sample was PBMCs or T cells enriched from blood (not recorded which). The receptors were sampled from a man in his fifties or sixties who had recovered from COVID-19.

The chain employs TRBV28 and TRBJ1-5, with D maybe TRBD1 (5 bases). Germline-derived CDR1 and CDR2 are MDHEN and SYDVKM. The CDR3 has 14 amino acids. With 2 bases removed from V and 7 bases from J, the gap between germline ends came to 12 bases. The CDR3 DNA reads TGTGCCAGCAGTTTACTCGGGGGGAAGCAGCCCCAGCATTTT. Translated: CASSLLGGKQPQHF.

CDR3 DNA sequence: TGTGCCAGCAGACGACAGGCCATGAACACTGAAGCTTTCTTT. Its protein is CASRRQAMNTEAFF. The chain combines TRBV27 with TRBJ1-1; D is possibly TRBD1 (6 bases). Deletions cut 6 bases from V and 0 bases from J, with 11 bases between. This CDR3 comprises 14 residues. The germline CDR1 and CDR2 sequences are MNHEY and SMNVEV (reference sequence).

The genes are TRBV30 and TRBJ2-7, with D uncertain. V shed 0 bases and J shed 3 bases, with 27 bases lying between them. CDR3 size: 19 residues. Germline CDR1 and CDR2: GTSNPN and SVGIG (reference sequence). For the CDR3, the DNA is TGTGCCTGGAGTGTTGGTGAAATCGCCCCTCCTAGTTTCTTCTACGAGCAGTACTTC. It yields the protein CAWSVGEIAPPSFFYEQYF.

The chain has TRBV28 and TRBJ1-4; 9 bases align to TRBD1. Germline values: CDR1 MDHEN, CDR2 SYDVKM. V was clipped by 5 bases and J by 8 bases; unmatched bases: 9. This CDR3 comprises 15 residues. The CDR3 reads CASSPQGAVREKLFF. CDR3 bases: TGTGCCAGCAGTCCACAGGGGGCTGTTCGGGAAAAACTGTTTTTT.

This chain links TRBV18 with TRBJ2-2; D not certain. Deletions cut 0 bases from V and 0 bases from J, with 5 bases between. The CDR3 sequence is 15 residues long. CDR1 and CDR2 from the germline V gene are KGHSH and LQKENI. The CDR3 DNA follows: TGTGCCAGCTCACCACCTACAGCGAACACCGGGGAGCTGTTTTTT. This gives the protein CASSPPTANTGELFF.

This clone was found a few times. The chain uses TRBV18 and TRBJ2-1, with 8 bases lining up with TRBD1. The CDR3 is made up of 11 amino acids. CDR1 and CDR2 from the germline V gene are KGHSH and LQKENI. Germline trimming cut 6 bases from V and 13 bases from J; bases unmatched to any gene: 5. CDR3: CASSDGQGQFF. In DNA, the CDR3 is TGTGCCAGCTCGGACGGACAGGGACAGTTCTTC.

This chain links TRBV18 with TRBJ1-1; D possibly corresponds to TRBD1 (6 bases). V gave up 6 bases and J gave up 2 bases, with 22 bases separating them. Per the germline V gene, CDR1 is KGHSH and CDR2 is LQKENI. The CDR3 extends over 17 amino acids. CDR3 bases: TGTGCCAGCTCCCCGTGGGGCAGGGGATCCCCAAACACTGAAGCTTTCTTT. Translated: CASSPWGRGSPNTEAFF.

This clone was counted once. The chain employs TRBV5-4 and TRBJ1-1, with no clear D. With 0 bases removed from V and 0 bases from J, the gap between germline ends came to 12 bases. This CDR3 region has 16 residues. Germline CDR1 and CDR2: SGHNT and YYREEE (reference sequence). CDR3 loop: CASSLARQTMNTEAFF. In nucleotides, the CDR3 is TGTGCCAGCAGCTTGGCCAGGCAGACCATGAACACTGAAGCTTTCTTT. The full variable domain, with the rest looked up from reference TRBV5-4 and TRBJ1-1, is ETGVTQSPTHLIKTRGQQVTLRCSSQSGHNTVSWYQQALGQGPQFIFQYYREEENGRGNFPPRFSGLQFPNYSSELNVNALELDDSALYLCASSLARQTMNTEAFFGQGTRLTVV.

This clone was detected once. The V call is TRBV28, the J call TRBJ1-4, with 9 bases fitting TRBD1. Trimming took 5 bases from V and 7 from J; bases not matched to a gene: 5. The germline V gene has CDR1 MDHEN and CDR2 SYDVKM. The CDR3 loop spans 14 amino acids. This chain's CDR3 is CASSTGGDLEKLFF. The DNA of the CDR3 is TGTGCCAGCAGTACAGGGGGCGATCTTGAAAAACTGTTTTTT.

V usage is TRBV29-1 and J usage is TRBJ1-2; D is uncertain. From germline, CDR1 is SQVTM and CDR2 ANQGSEA. This CDR3 has 13 amino acids. With 7 bases removed from V and 3 bases from J, the gap between germline ends came to 15 bases. The CDR3 coding sequence is TGCAGCGCGGGAGAGGGTGGGTACTATGGCTACACCTTC. This sequence encodes CSAGEGGYYGYTF. Supplemented by reference TRBV29-1 and TRBJ1-2, the full variable domain reads SAVISQKPSRDICQRGTSLTIQCQVDSQVTMMFWYRQQPGQSLTLIATANQGSEATYESGFVIDKFPISRPNLTFSTLTVSNMSPEDSSIYLCSAGEGGYYGYTFGSGTRLTVV.

This clone was seen once. The chain uses TRBV5-1 and TRBJ1-6; D is perhaps TRBD1 (6 bases). With 1 base removed from V and 6 bases from J, the gap between germline ends came to 8 bases. The CDR3 covers 14 residues. CDR1 and CDR2 from the germline V gene are SGHRS and YFSETQ. The CDR3 reads CASSLSGANSPLHF. CDR3 in DNA: TGCGCCAGCAGCTTGTCAGGGGCTAATTCACCCCTCCACTTT.

The chain recombines TRBV7-9 with TRBJ1-3; D remains unclear. Trimming left V 11 bases short and J 4 bases short, with 18 bases between. The CDR3 totals 14 residues. Germline V gene data show CDR1 as SEHNR and CDR2 as FQNEAQ (reference sequence). CDR3 amino acids: CAASWERKGNTIYF. The CDR3 DNA follows: TGTGCCGCTAGCTGGGAACGGAAAGGAAACACCATATATTTT.

The count of this clone is one. The genes are TRBV10-3 and TRBJ1-1; D might be TRBD1 (5 bases). Germline V lookup: CDR1 ENHRY, CDR2 SYGVKD. This CDR3 is built from 11 residues. V lost 11 bases and J lost 1, with 8 bases in between. The CDR3 region has the DNA TGTGCCGCACAGGAGAACACTGAAGCTTTCTTT. Protein sequence: CAAQENTEAFF.

The V gene is TRBV19, the J gene TRBJ2-7; 10 nucleotides line up with TRBD2. The CDR3 contains 15 residues. Per the germline V gene, CDR1 is LNHDA and CDR2 is SQIVND (reference sequence). J was trimmed by 12 bases and V by 1 base; bases with no gene match: 12. In DNA, the CDR3 is TGTGCCAGTAGTATAGGAGGGCTAGCGGGGGATACGATGTACTTC. Encoded protein: CASSIGGLAGDTMYF. Full variable domain (remainder filled in from reference TRBV19 and TRBJ2-7): DGGITQSPKYLFRKEGQNVTLSCEQNLNHDAMYWYRQDPGQGLRLIYYSQIVNDFQKGDIAEGYSVSREKKESFPLTVTSAQKNPTAFYLCASSIGGLAGDTMYFGPGTRLTVT.

V is TRBV11-2 and J is TRBJ2-3; maybe TRBD1 (6 bases). This CDR3 is 15 amino acids long. The germline V gene encodes CDR1 SGHAT and CDR2 FQNNGV. The V and J ends lost 1 base and 2 bases respectively, with 10 bases between them. CDR3 sequence reads: CASSLGWDNTDTQYF. The CDR3 DNA reads as TGTGCCAGCAGCTTAGGGTGGGACAACACAGATACGCAGTATTTT. Drawing the rest from reference TRBV11-2 and TRBJ2-3, the complete variable domain is EAGVAQSPRYKIIEKRQSVAFWCNPISGHATLYWYQQILGQGPKLLIQFQNNGVVDDSQLPKDRFSAERLKGVDSTLKIQPAKLEDSAVYLCASSLGWDNTDTQYFGPGTRLTVL.

The chain has TRBV24-1 and TRBJ2-2, with D perhaps TRBD1 (6 bases). This CDR3 spans 17 amino acids. The germline V gene has CDR1 KGHDR and CDR2 SFDVKD. The V end lost 1 base, the J end lost 0 bases, and 11 bases lay between the germline ends. CDR3 coding DNA: TGTGCCACCAGTGATTTCCGAGGGGGAGCGAACACCGGGGAGCTGTTTTTT. This encodes CATSDFRGGANTGELFF.

This CDR3 reads CASRGQVHGYTF. CDR3 sequence (DNA): TGTGCCAGCAGAGGACAGGTTCATGGCTACACCTTC. This chain links TRBV25-1 with TRBJ1-2; 7 bases match TRBD1. Germline-derived CDR1 and CDR2 are MGHDK and SYGVNS. This CDR3 comprises 12 residues. V lost 6 bases to trimming and J lost 6 bases; unmatched junction nucleotides: 4.

This clone appeared a single time. CDR3 nucleotides: TGTGCCAGCAGTTTATGGGCTGGCAGGGCGACCTACGAGCAGTACTTC. This encodes CASSLWAGRATYEQYF. The chain combines TRBV27 with TRBJ2-7, with D possibly TRBD1 on 5 matching bases. The germline V and J ends were trimmed by 1 base and 2 bases, with 15 bases remaining between them. The length of the CDR3 is 16 residues. CDR1 and CDR2 from the germline V gene are MNHEY and SMNVEV (reference sequence).

This clone was seen a few times. The rearrangement links TRBV6-4 to TRBJ2-4, with 9 bases matching TRBD1. Germline V gene sequence: CDR1 MRHNA, CDR2 SNTAGT. The CDR3 contains 18 residues. The V segment lost 8 bases and the J segment 3 bases; nucleotides outside the gene matches: 17. CDR3: CASGLTSGTGLDKNIQYF. The CDR3 region has the DNA TGTGCCAGCGGCCTAACCTCCGGGACAGGGCTCGACAAAAACATTCAGTACTTC.

This clone came up once. The chain joins TRBV7-2 to TRBJ2-2, with 13 bases aligning to TRBD2. The CDR3 consists of 17 residues. Germline V CDR1 and CDR2: SGHTA, FQGNSA. Trimming at V came to 5 bases and at J to 4 bases, leaving 7 bases not matched to a gene. The chain's CDR3 is CASSAGGLAGFTGELFF. Written as DNA, the CDR3 is TGTGCCAGCAGCGCAGGGGGACTAGCGGGATTCACCGGGGAGCTGTTTTTT. Variable domain in full (rest from reference TRBV7-2 and TRBJ2-2): GAGVSQSPSNKVTEKGKDVELRCDPISGHTALYWYRQSLGQGLEFLIYFQGNSAPDKSGLPSDRFSAERTGGSVSTLTIQRTQQEDSAVYLCASSAGGLAGFTGELFFGEGSRLTVL.

The V gene is TRBV5-3, the J gene TRBJ1-2, with D perhaps TRBD1 (5 bases). TRBV5-3 is an ORF, with its function uncertain. Trimming pared 6 bases from V and 6 bases from J, leaving 9 bases between. The CDR3 consists of 11 residues. The CDR3 protein is CARKGVHGYTF. The CDR3 DNA follows: TGTGCCAGAAAAGGGGTTCATGGCTACACCTTC.

The rearrangement uses TRBV6-6 and TRBJ1-2, with 8 nucleotides matching TRBD1. Germline CDR1 reads MNHNY; CDR2 reads SVGAGI (reference sequence). The CDR3 sequence is 15 residues long. With 6 bases clipped from V and 7 bases from J, the junction kept 13 bases outside the gene matches. This CDR3 reads CASRISTGQGAGYTF. As DNA, the CDR3 is TGTGCCAGCAGGATCAGTACCGGGCAGGGGGCTGGCTACACCTTC.

This sequence joins TRBV7-9 and TRBJ1-4, with D possibly TRBD1 on 6 matching bases. The CDR3 length is 14 residues. V shed 4 bases and J shed 6 bases, with 12 bases lying between them. Germline V gives CDR1 SEHNR, CDR2 FQNEAQ (reference sequence). The CDR3 DNA follows: TGTGCCAGCAGCTCAGGGGTTGGGGATGAAAAACTGTTTTTT. It encodes CASSSGVGDEKLFF.

The V call is TRBV3-1 (or the pseudogene TRBV3-2), the J call TRBJ2-5, with D hard to call. CDR1 and CDR2 from the germline V gene are LGHDT and YNNKEL (reference sequence). This CDR3 region has 13 residues. V gave up 1 base and J gave up 5 bases, with 8 bases separating them. The CDR3 nucleotides are TGTGCCAGCAGCCAAGGTGTAAGCGAGACCCAGTACTTC. Translation gives CASSQGVSETQYF.

This chain joins TRBV29-1 and TRBJ1-2, with D unclear. This CDR3 spans 12 amino acids. CDR1 and CDR2 (germline): SQVTM, ANQGSEA. Trimming shortened V by 5 bases and J by 3 bases, and 10 bases separated the two germline ends. CDR3 nucleotides: TGCAGCGTTATACGGGGTGACTATGGCTACACCTTC. It yields the protein CSVIRGDYGYTF.

This sequence joins TRBV9 and TRBJ2-2; 10 bases agree with TRBD1. Trimming took 2 bases from V and 5 from J; bases not matched to a gene: 0. In germline, CDR1 is SGDLS, CDR2 YYNGEE. The CDR3 runs to 14 residues. CDR3 residues: CASSVGQGTGELFF. CDR3 DNA: TGTGCCAGCAGCGTGGGACAGGGGACCGGGGAGCTGTTTTTT.

The V gene is TRBV2, the J gene TRBJ2-5; D may be TRBD1 (6 bases). V was pared by 2 bases and J by 4 bases, with 8 bases between. From germline, CDR1 is SNHLY and CDR2 FYNNEI. CDR3 size: 13 residues. CDR3: CASSESRGETQYF. The CDR3 DNA reads TGTGCCAGCAGTGAAAGCAGGGGAGAGACCCAGTACTTC.

A single count supports this clone. The CDR3 loop reads CASSFGGLETQYF. For the CDR3, the DNA is TGTGCCAGCAGCTTTGGTGGCTTGGAGACCCAGTACTTC. This rearrangement joins TRBV11-1 to TRBJ2-5; no clear D. This CDR3 has 13 amino acids. CDR1 SGHAT and CDR2 FQDESV come from the germline V gene (reference sequence). V lost 3 bases and J 5 bases, leaving 10 bases between the germline ends.